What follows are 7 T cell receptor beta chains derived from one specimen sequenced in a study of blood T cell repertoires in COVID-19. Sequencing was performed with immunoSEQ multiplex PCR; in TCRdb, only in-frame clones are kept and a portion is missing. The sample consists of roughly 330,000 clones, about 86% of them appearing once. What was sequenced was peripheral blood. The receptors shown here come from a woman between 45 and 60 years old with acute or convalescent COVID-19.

The CDR3 is CASFRVFRYGYTF. The CDR3 DNA reads as TGTGCCAGCTTCAGGGTTTTTCGCTATGGCTACACCTTC. The chain recombines TRBV25-1 with TRBJ1-2, with D maybe TRBD1 (5 bases). In germline, CDR1 is MGHDK, CDR2 SYGVNS. V shed 8 bases and J shed 4 bases, with 14 bases lying between them. The CDR3 contains 13 residues.

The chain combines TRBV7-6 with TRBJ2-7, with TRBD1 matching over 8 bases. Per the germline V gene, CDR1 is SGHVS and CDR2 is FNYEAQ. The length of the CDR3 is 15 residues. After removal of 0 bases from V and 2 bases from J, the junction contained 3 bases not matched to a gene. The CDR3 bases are TGTGCCAGCAGCTTAGCGGCAGGGGGCACCTACGAGCAGTACTTC. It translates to CASSLAAGGTYEQYF.

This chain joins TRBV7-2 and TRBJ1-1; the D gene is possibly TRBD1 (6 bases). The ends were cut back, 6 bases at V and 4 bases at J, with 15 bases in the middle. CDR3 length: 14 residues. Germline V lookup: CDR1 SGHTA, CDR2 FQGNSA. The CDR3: CASSPSGQATEAFF. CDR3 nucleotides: TGTGCCAGCAGTCCTTCGGGACAAGCCACTGAAGCTTTCTTT.

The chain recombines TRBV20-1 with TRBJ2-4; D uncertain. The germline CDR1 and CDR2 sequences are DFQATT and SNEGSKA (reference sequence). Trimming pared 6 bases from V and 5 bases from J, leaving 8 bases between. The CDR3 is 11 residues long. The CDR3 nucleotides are TGCAGTGCAGCCTTCCAAAACATTCAGTACTTC. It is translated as CSAAFQNIQYF.

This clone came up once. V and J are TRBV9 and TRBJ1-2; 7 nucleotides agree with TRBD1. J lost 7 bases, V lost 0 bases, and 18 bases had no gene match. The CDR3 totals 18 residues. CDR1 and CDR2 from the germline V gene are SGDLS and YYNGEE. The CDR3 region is CASSVGRGRPPANGGYTF. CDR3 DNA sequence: TGTGCCAGCAGCGTAGGGAGGGGGCGGCCCCCGGCGAATGGTGGCTACACCTTC.

The CDR3 loop reads CASSQEGTTPDEQYF. The CDR3 DNA follows: TGTGCCAGCAGCCAAGAGGGGACTACCCCCGACGAGCAGTACTTC. This rearrangement joins TRBV4-2 to TRBJ2-7; the match to TRBD2 covers 7 bases. Germline values: CDR1 LGHNA, CDR2 YNFKEQ. Trimming removed 0 bases from V and 5 bases from J; junction bases left unmatched: 7. This CDR3 spans 15 amino acids.

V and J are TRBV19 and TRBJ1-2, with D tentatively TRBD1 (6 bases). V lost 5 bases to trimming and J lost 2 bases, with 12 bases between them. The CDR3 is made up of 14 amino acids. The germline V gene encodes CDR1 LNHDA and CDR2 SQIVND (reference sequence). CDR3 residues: CASSSGGLNYGYTF. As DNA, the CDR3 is TGTGCCAGTAGTTCCGGGGGGCTGAACTATGGCTACACCTTC.